This entry lists 27 T cell receptor beta chains sequenced from one sample in a study of blood T cells in healthy people across ages. Primed by a sample-barcoded 5' primer and a J-beta primer mix, a second PCR proceeded for 7 to 11 cycles. TCRdb re-called the 5' RACE reads with MiXCR, one entry per CDR3 protein. The table shows hundreds of thousands of distinct CDR3 sequences, with around 24% occurring only once. The data also belong to a second study, concerning T cells of mothers and their children.

Sequenced material: blood. All receptors derive from a boy aged 5-17 years in good health.

The rearrangement links TRBV27 to TRBJ2-7; 9 bases are shared with TRBD2. The germline V gene encodes CDR1 MNHEY and CDR2 SMNVEV (reference sequence). J lost 0 bases, V lost 11 bases, and 11 bases had no gene match. The CDR3 runs to 15 residues. The CDR3 DNA follows: TGTGCCGGCGCGCTGCGGGGGGGCCACTCCTACGAGCAGTACTTC. As protein: CAGALRGGHSYEQYF.

The rearrangement links TRBV5-1 to TRBJ1-1, with 7 nucleotides matching TRBD1. The J segment lost 3 bases and the V segment lost 4 bases, leaving 12 bases of the junction unmatched. Germline loops: CDR1 SGHRS, CDR2 YFSETQ. This CDR3 spans 16 amino acids. The CDR3 is CASSHNRQGFDTEAFF. CDR3 nucleotide sequence: TGCGCCAGCAGCCATAACCGACAGGGATTCGACACTGAAGCTTTCTTT.

The chain links TRBV27 to TRBJ2-5, with a possible D match to TRBD2 (6 bases). The end of the DNA aligns better with TRBJ2-1, so the J call may be wrong. The CDR3 is made up of 14 amino acids. Looked up from germline, CDR1 is MNHEY and CDR2 is SMNVEV (reference sequence). The CDR3 nucleotides are TGTGCCAGCAGTTTACGGGGCGGGGCGAATGAGCAGTTCTTC. It codes for CASSLRGGANEQFF.

This clonotype has ten or more counts. CDR3 residues: CASSSTDATNEKLFF. The CDR3 nucleotides read TGTGCCAGTAGTTCGACAGATGCAACTAATGAAAAACTGTTTTTT. This chain uses TRBV19 with TRBJ1-4; perhaps TRBD1 as D (5 bases). The CDR3 has 15 amino acids. The germline CDR1 and CDR2 sequences are LNHDA and SQIVND (reference sequence). V shed 5 bases and J shed 0 bases, with 10 bases lying between them.

This chain links TRBV28 with TRBJ2-5, with a tentative D call TRBD1 (5 bases). With 8 bases removed from V and 2 bases from J, the gap between germline ends came to 12 bases. This CDR3 has 13 residues. Germline CDR1 reads MDHEN; CDR2 reads SYDVKM. The CDR3 DNA is TGTGCCAGCTCCTATAAGGGGCAAGAGACCCAGTACTTC. This codes for CASSYKGQETQYF.

This clonotype was seen a handful of times. Germline and junction disagree at one end, which may indicate a read error. The J gene is TRBJ1-4, the V gene TRBV4-1; 8 nucleotides match TRBD1. This CDR3 region has 17 residues. Germline assignment: CDR1 MGHRA and CDR2 YSYEKL. This chain's CDR3 is CARSQLVAGGRDEKLFF. The CDR3 nucleotides read TGCGCCCGCAGCCAACTTGTAGCAGGGGGCAGGGATGAAAAACTGTTTTTT.

The V gene is TRBV7-2, the J gene TRBJ1-1, with D uncertain. CDR1 and CDR2 (germline): SGHTA, FQGNSA. V lost 2 bases to trimming and J lost 0 bases, with 16 bases between them. CDR3 length: 17 amino acids. CDR3 sequence (DNA): TGTGCCAGCAGCTTATCGATCTTGCGGGGTATGAACACTGAAGCTTTCTTT. Its protein is CASSLSILRGMNTEAFF.

This chain joins TRBV29-1 and TRBJ1-1, with D perhaps matching TRBD1 (5 bases). The CDR3 has 11 residues. V lost 6 bases and J lost 6, with 11 bases in between. CDR1 and CDR2 (germline): SQVTM, ANQGSEA. In DNA form, the CDR3 reads TGCAGCGTACCGGGGGTCGCTGAAGCTTTCTTT. As protein: CSVPGVAEAFF.

This clonotype turned up a few times. This chain joins TRBV6-4 and TRBJ1-1; no clear D gene. V was clipped by 2 bases and J by 4 bases, with 14 bases between them. Looked up from germline, CDR1 is MRHNA and CDR2 is SNTAGT. This CDR3 contains 15 residues. The CDR3 region has the DNA TGTGCCAGCAGTGACATGTGCTTGTGCGGCACTGAAGCTTTCTTT. As protein: CASSDMCLCGTEAFF.

This clonotype was recorded only once. The CDR3 carries no conserved terminal phenylalanine or tryptophan, so it likely arises from a read error. The J gene is TRBJ2-7, the V gene TRBV7-3; 8 bases match TRBD1. With 2 bases clipped from V and 6 bases from J, the junction kept 6 bases outside the gene matches. The CDR3 runs 14 residues. Per germline, CDR1 SGHTA and CDR2 FQGTGA. The CDR3 here is CASSLGQGAGEQYL. As DNA, the CDR3 is TGTGCCAGCAGCTTAGGGCAGGGGGCGGGCGAGCAGTACCTC.

The chain couples TRBV4-2 to TRBJ1-5; no reliable D call. This CDR3 has 15 amino acids. Trimming shortened V by 0 bases and J by 0 bases, and 6 bases separated the two germline ends. Germline CDR1 and CDR2: LGHNA and YNFKEQ. CDR3 sequence (DNA): TGTGCCAGCAGCCAAGACCCGTATAGCAATCAGCCCCAGCATTTT. Encoded protein: CASSQDPYSNQPQHF.

Points on this clonotype: One base away lies a much larger clone, so this may be a sequencing read error. The conserved closing phenylalanine or tryptophan is absent in this CDR3, likely reflecting a read error. This rearrangement joins TRBV28 to TRBJ2-5; D might be TRBD1 or TRBD2, each matching 6 bases. The CDR3 is 14 amino acids. Trimming left V 5 bases short and J 4 bases short, with 14 bases between. Germline CDR1 reads MDHEN; CDR2 reads SYDVKM. The CDR3: CASSPIQGGETQYI. The CDR3, as DNA: TGTGCCAGCAGTCCTATACAGGGAGGAGAGACCCAGTACATC.

The chain uses TRBV10-3 and TRBJ2-1, with D perhaps TRBD2 (5 bases). This CDR3 is built from 14 residues. Trimming stripped 6 bases from V and 0 bases from J, with 9 bases between. Germline values: CDR1 ENHRY, CDR2 SYGVKD. CDR3 nucleotide sequence: TGTGCCATCAGGGACTCGAGCTCCTACAATGAGCAGTTCTTC. This translates into CAIRDSSSYNEQFF.

This rearrangement joins TRBV4-2 to TRBJ2-7; TRBD1 agrees at 8 bases. The CDR3 has 16 amino acids. The V gene end was trimmed by 4 bases and the J gene end by 2 bases; junction bases not matched to a gene: 10. Germline lookup yields CDR1 LGHNA and CDR2 YNFKEQ. CDR3: CASSPSTGTGTYEQYF. The CDR3 bases are TGTGCCAGCAGCCCCTCCACCGGGACAGGCACCTACGAGCAGTACTTC.

This clonotype was seen more than once but under ten times. The chain combines TRBV6-1 with TRBJ2-2; 8 bases map to TRBD1. Trimming removed 8 bases from V and 5 bases from J; junction bases left unmatched: 10. Germline V gives CDR1 MNHNS, CDR2 SASEGT. The CDR3 runs to 15 residues. The CDR3: CASRVGGTGTGELFF. The CDR3 bases are TGTGCCAGCCGAGTAGGGGGGACAGGAACCGGGGAGCTGTTTTTT.

The rearrangement joins TRBV12-3 or TRBV12-4 to TRBJ2-5; D is perhaps TRBD2 (6 bases). The CDR3 has 13 residues. Trimming left V 8 bases short and J 7 bases short, with 17 bases between. The CDR3 protein is CASGTREVGTQYF. CDR3 DNA: TGTGCCAGCGGAACCAGGGAGGTGGGGACCCAGTACTTC.

Concerning this clonotype itself: A much bigger clone sits one base away, suggesting this may be a read error. The V call is TRBV6-5, the J call TRBJ2-5; D not resolved. The DNA end favors TRBJ2-7, so the J call may be wrong. Germline-derived CDR1 and CDR2 are MNHEY and SVGAGI. The CDR3 covers 13 residues. For the CDR3, the DNA is TGTGCCAGCAGTTACGCCAGGACCTACGAGCAGTACTTC. As protein: CASSYARTYEQYF.

This chain joins TRBV6-2 or TRBV6-3 and TRBJ2-5, with D possibly TRBD1 on 5 matching bases. The V gene's germline CDR1 is MNHEY and CDR2 SVGEGT. This CDR3 region has 14 residues. V was clipped by 2 bases and J by 5 bases, with 12 bases between them. The CDR3 loop reads CASSYPRGAETQYF. The DNA of the CDR3 is TGTGCCAGCAGTTACCCTCGTGGGGCGGAGACCCAGTACTTC.

The chain employs TRBV9 and TRBJ2-2, with D unresolved. Germline CDR1 is SGDLS and CDR2 is YYNGEE. Trimming took off 3 bases at V and 8 bases at J, with 11 bases between the two ends. The CDR3 extends over 13 amino acids. CDR3: CASSAPLGGELFF. The CDR3 region has the DNA TGTGCCAGCAGCGCCCCATTAGGGGGGGAGCTGTTTTTT.

The chain recombines TRBV28 with TRBJ2-5, with TRBD1 matching over 8 bases. Matching the DNA end better, TRBJ2-1 makes the J call doubtful. CDR1 and CDR2 from the germline V gene are MDHEN and SYDVKM. The CDR3 covers 15 residues. The CDR3 region has the DNA TGTGCCAGCAGTTTAGGGAGCAGGGGGCAGAATGAGCAGTTCTTC. Translation: CASSLGSRGQNEQFF.

This clonotype was counted at least ten times. V usage is TRBV28 and J usage is TRBJ2-3; maybe TRBD1 (6 bases). V was pared by 6 bases and J by 0 bases, with 10 bases between. This CDR3 comprises 14 residues. Germline assignment: CDR1 MDHEN and CDR2 SYDVKM. DNA of the CDR3: TGTGCCAGCAGGGGACACCCTAGCACAGATACGCAGTATTTT. Translation: CASRGHPSTDTQYF.

The genes are TRBV28 and TRBJ2-5; D perhaps matches TRBD2 (5 bases). The CDR3 extends over 16 amino acids. The V and J ends lost 8 bases and 2 bases respectively, with 21 bases between them. Germline CDR1 is MDHEN and CDR2 is SYDVKM. The chain's CDR3 is CASHTRRLVTQETQYF. The CDR3 DNA sequence: TGTGCCAGCCATACTAGAAGGCTAGTGACACAAGAGACCCAGTACTTC.

This clonotype was counted only a few times. The rearrangement joins TRBV20-1 to TRBJ2-3; 9 nucleotides align to TRBD2. CDR1 is DFQATT and CDR2 is SNEGSKA in the germline V gene (reference sequence). Unmatched junction bases numbered 3, after V lost 1 base and J lost 4 bases. The CDR3 covers 14 residues. CDR3: CSARGGGGSDTQYF. The DNA for the CDR3 is TGCAGTGCTAGAGGCGGGGGGGGCTCAGATACGCAGTATTTT.

The chain recombines TRBV4-3 with TRBJ2-2, with a possible D match to TRBD1 (6 bases). The CDR3 runs to 17 residues. V lost 4 bases and J 1 base, leaving 16 bases between the germline ends. CDR1 is LGHNA, CDR2 YSLEER, per germline. Written as DNA, the CDR3 is TGCGCCAGCAGCCTTAAACCCGGGACACAGAACACCGGGGAGCTGTTTTTT. As protein: CASSLKPGTQNTGELFF.

The CDR3 bases are TGTGCCAGCAGACTCCTGGCTTTCGGAGAGACCCAGTACTTC. This encodes CASRLLAFGETQYF. The gene calls are TRBV6-5 and TRBJ2-5; D is unresolved. Germline V lookup: CDR1 MNHEY, CDR2 SVGAGI. The V end lost 6 bases, the J end lost 4 bases, and 15 bases lay between the germline ends. The CDR3 runs to 14 residues.

The chain uses TRBV29-1 and TRBJ2-7; D is perhaps TRBD1 (6 bases). The V and J ends lost 4 bases and 3 bases respectively, with 13 bases between them. The CDR3 contains 13 residues. Germline V gives CDR1 SQVTM, CDR2 ANQGSEA. The CDR3, as DNA: TGCAGCGTTGTCTCGGACAGAATCTACGAGCAGTACTTC. Translation: CSVVSDRIYEQYF.

This clonotype was observed a few times. The chain carries TRBV28 and TRBJ1-5, with 7 bases aligning to TRBD1. The CDR3 has 15 residues. The germline gives CDR1 MDHEN, CDR2 SYDVKM. Losses at the gene ends were 6 bases for V and 2 bases for J; bases not matched to a gene: 7. DNA for the CDR3: TGTGCCAGCAGATCCCCACAGGGGCGCAATCAGCCCCAGCATTTT. This codes for CASRSPQGRNQPQHF.